This TCR beta chain was profiled in a study of blood T cell repertoires in COVID-19 (dated by TCRdb to 2018 to 2020). General notes on the study: The collaborator samples originated in the United States, Italy and Spain and spanned the acute and convalescent phases of COVID-19. The prospective study material was composed of cDNA or gDNA derived from T cells, B-cell-depleted T cells, or PBMCs. Deeply sampled blood TCRbeta repertoires from subjects exposed to, actively infected with, or recovered from COVID-19 were included in the dataset. The repertoires were made available in a free public database intended to serve as a resource for research on the immune response to SARS-CoV-2. Samples came from the ongoing ImmuneRACE study (first 160 participants) plus 1,254 subjects from 6 global collaborators. Nearly every sample came with metadata listing a de-identified subject ID, COVID-19 status, age in years and sex. HLA class I and class II types, where available, came from metadata supplied by the sample provider rather than from assay-based typing.

This clone was seen more than once but under ten times. Its antigen remains undetermined. No much larger clone is present one base from it, and per-base qualities are unavailable. Based on the germline V gene (reference sequence), the CDR1 and CDR2 sequences are LNHDA and SQIVND. The CDR3 numbers 15 residues from cysteine through phenylalanine. The CDR3 DNA has 45 bases and is translated from base 1. The junction shows trimming of 3 bases on V and 1 base on J, and the gene matches do not reach 4 bases of it. General conclusions and limits of the study: How much clinical and demographic metadata was included differed by source and by participant, and the metadata was provided uncurated.

Collaborating institutions collected whole blood in K2EDTA tubes following their own protocols. For TCRbeta analysis, collaborators shipped samples as frozen whole blood, isolated PBMCs, or DNA extracted from either of those sample types. TCRbeta CDR3 regions were amplified from genomic DNA by means of the immunoSEQ Assay, a bias-controlled multiplex PCR. On the study's bioinformatics: Nucleated cell counts per sample were estimated from amplification of reference gene primers within the assay. To quantify the absolute abundance of each unique TCRbeta CDR3 rearrangement, sequence reads were collapsed and filtered. For each sample, productive Simpson clonality was calculated by taking the square root of Simpson's diversity index across productive rearrangements. The immuneACCESS repertoire file appears here via TCRdb, limited to in-frame rearrangements. These files lack a portion of the clones; in checked studies, under half of the deficit traces to unresolved V genes, and the cause of the others is not known. V and J calls and clone size come straight from that table; D and trimming were deduced from the DNA. The sample table records roughly 100,000 clones; about 91% of these occur just once. The ten largest make up about 3% of the sample.

The sequence is built from TRBV19 and TRBJ1-1; 8 bases in the middle match TRBD1. Input material: peripheral blood. The sequence was collected from a human donor in a cohort sampled during active COVID-19. The nucleotides read TGTGCCAGTAGTATTCAGGGGGCGCCGAACACTGAAGCTTTCTTT. The translation is CASSIQGAPNTEAFF.